The 19 T cell receptor beta chains given below trace back to one sample, sequenced in a study of T cells in Graves' hyperthyroidism and ophthalmopathy. TCR beta CDR3 region amplification was performed from RNA transcripts. The HTBI primer set served for first-round RT-PCR of the TCR CDR3. One entry per CDR3 protein, called by TCRdb with MiXCR from the multiplex PCR reads. Among about 640,000 distinct CDR3 sequences listed, roughly 20% were seen once. The sample was blood. These receptors were collected from a man younger than 40 with Graves' ophthalmopathy.

There are many counts of this clonotype. The chain is built from TRBV9 and TRBJ2-5; TRBD2 matches 7 bases. Trimming removed 2 bases from V and 5 bases from J; junction bases left unmatched: 9. CDR3 length equals 15 residues. Germline V gene sequence: CDR1 SGDLS, CDR2 YYNGEE. The CDR3 region is CASSVGTTSGETQYF. The CDR3 DNA sequence: TGTGCCAGCAGCGTCGGGACTACCTCTGGGGAGACCCAGTACTTC.

In the case of this clonotype: A much bigger clone sits one base away, suggesting this may be a read error. The chain carries TRBV25-1 and TRBJ2-1; D is undetermined. Germline lookup yields CDR1 MGHDK and CDR2 SYGVNS. The CDR3 contains 11 residues. Trimming removed 8 bases at V and 3 bases at J, with 5 bases between. The CDR3 reads CASRLYNEQFF. CDR3 nucleotide sequence: TGTGCCAGCCGCCTCTACAATGAGCAGTTCTTC. Using reference TRBV25-1 and TRBJ2-1 for the parts outside the CDR3, the full variable domain is EADIYQTPRYLVIGTGKKITLECSQTMGHDKMYWYQQDPGMELHLIHYSYGVNSTEKGDLSSESTVSRIRTEHFPLTLESARPSHTSQYLCASRLYNEQFFGPGTRLTVL.

There are many counts of this clonotype. The rearrangement joins TRBV24-1 to TRBJ2-5; D is perhaps TRBD2 (6 bases). CDR3 size: 13 residues. V dropped 10 bases and J dropped 4 bases, with 15 bases sitting between them. CDR1 is KGHDR and CDR2 is SFDVKD in the germline V gene. Here the CDR3 reads CATIGRGGETQYF. DNA for the CDR3: TGTGCCACTATCGGACGGGGAGGAGAGACCCAGTACTTC.

There are a few counts of this clonotype. Here the CDR3 reads CASSVASGRIDEQFF. DNA of the CDR3: TGTGCCAGCAGCGTAGCCAGCGGGAGAATCGATGAGCAGTTCTTC. The V gene is TRBV9, the J gene TRBJ2-1; TRBD2 matches 8 bases. The V segment lost 0 bases and the J segment 8 bases; nucleotides outside the gene matches: 7. Looked up from germline, CDR1 is SGDLS and CDR2 is YYNGEE. The CDR3 covers 15 residues.

V and J are TRBV24-1 and TRBJ2-5; 8 nucleotides line up with TRBD1. J lost 5 bases, V lost 4 bases, and 8 bases had no gene match. Germline CDR1 and CDR2: KGHDR and SFDVKD. The CDR3 has 15 amino acids. Written as DNA, the CDR3 is TGTGCCACCAGTGACCCTGCAGGGGGCGGGGAGACCCAGTACTTC. Translated, it gives CATSDPAGGGETQYF.

This clonotype showed up just a few times. V gene TRBV7-6 combines with J gene TRBJ2-5; 8 nucleotides line up with TRBD2. This CDR3 comprises 17 residues. V lost 1 base and J lost 1; bases outside the gene matches: 8. Germline CDR1 reads SGHVS; CDR2 reads FNYEAQ. CDR3 region: CASSLDRPAGAQETQYF. The DNA of the CDR3 is TGTGCCAGCAGCTTAGATCGGCCAGCGGGAGCCCAAGAGACCCAGTACTTC.

The chain uses TRBV28 and TRBJ2-5; TRBD2 might be the D (6 bases). The CDR3 totals 15 residues. Deletions cut 7 bases from V and 5 bases from J, with 20 bases between. In germline, CDR1 is MDHEN, CDR2 SYDVKM. The chain's CDR3 is CASTPRDRRVETQYF. The CDR3 DNA is TGTGCCAGCACCCCCCGGGACCGGAGGGTGGAGACCCAGTACTTC.

A few counts support this clonotype. The chain is built from TRBV4-2 and TRBJ1-4, with 9 bases matching TRBD1. The trim removed 0 bases at V and 5 bases at J, leaving 4 bases unmatched. The CDR3 length is 16 residues. Looked up from germline, CDR1 is LGHNA and CDR2 is YNFKEQ. The CDR3 sequence: CASSQEWTGENEKLFF. In DNA, the CDR3 is TGTGCCAGCAGCCAAGAATGGACAGGGGAGAATGAAAAACTGTTTTTT.

This chain links TRBV12-3 or TRBV12-4 with TRBJ2-5, with 9 nucleotides matching TRBD2. The CDR3 runs to 12 residues. The V segment lost 8 bases and the J segment 3 bases; nucleotides outside the gene matches: 1. The CDR3 DNA reads as TGTGCCAGCTTAGCGGGAGAAGAGACCCAGTACTTC. Its translation: CASLAGEETQYF.

The chain is built from TRBV7-3 and TRBJ2-7, with D possibly being TRBD2 (5 bases). Germline CDR1 is SGHTA and CDR2 is FQGTGA. The CDR3 consists of 13 residues. Trimming stripped 2 bases from V and 4 bases from J, with 9 bases between. CDR3 in DNA: TGTGCCAGCAGCTTAGACTCGGGGTACGAGCAGTACTTC. Translating gives CASSLDSGYEQYF.

This clonotype was counted between two and nine times. The chain is built from TRBV6-1 and TRBJ2-1, with D possibly TRBD2 on 7 matching bases. The V end lost 10 bases, the J end lost 3 bases, and 25 bases lay between the germline ends. There are 17 residues in the CDR3. Germline CDR1 reads MNHNS; CDR2 reads SASEGT. The CDR3 is CATIRGGGGDNYNEQFF. The CDR3, as DNA: TGTGCCACCATTAGAGGGGGGGGCGGAGACAACTACAATGAGCAGTTCTTC.

This clonotype turned up a few times. The chain links TRBV30 to TRBJ1-5, with 9 bases fitting TRBD1. Germline CDR1 is GTSNPN and CDR2 is SVGIG (reference sequence). The trim removed 5 bases at V and 4 bases at J, leaving 9 bases unmatched. CDR3 length equals 15 residues. This CDR3 reads CAWSSPGTGNQPQHF. The CDR3 bases are TGTGCCTGGTCCTCTCCCGGGACAGGGAATCAGCCCCAGCATTTT.

CDR3 nucleotides: TGCAGTGCTAGCCGTGGAGTGGGACACCTTAGCAATCAGCCCCAGCATTTT. It codes for CSASRGVGHLSNQPQHF. The chain uses TRBV20-1 and TRBJ1-5; tentative D call: TRBD1 (6 bases). The CDR3 totals 17 residues. Germline CDR1 and CDR2: DFQATT and SNEGSKA (reference sequence). V lost 3 bases and J lost 0, with 18 bases in between.

The V call is TRBV3-1, the J call TRBJ2-7, with 13 nucleotides matching TRBD2. The CDR3 loop spans 17 amino acids. Germline V lookup: CDR1 LGHDT, CDR2 YNNKEL (reference sequence). V shed 0 bases, J shed 4 bases, and the junction held 6 bases outside the gene matches. DNA for the CDR3: TGTGCCAGCAGCCAAGATAAGACACTAGCGGGAGGGTACGAGCAGTACTTC. Its protein product is CASSQDKTLAGGYEQYF.

This clonotype has ten or more counts. This chain joins TRBV2 and TRBJ2-7; maybe TRBD2 (6 bases). The germline CDR1 and CDR2 sequences are SNHLY and FYNNEI. Trimming pared 2 bases from V and 5 bases from J, leaving 10 bases between. The CDR3 length is 13 residues. Written as DNA, the CDR3 is TGTGCCAGCAGTGAACAGCGGGCGCACGAGCAGTACTTC. The encoded protein is CASSEQRAHEQYF.

On this clonotype itself: Sequence at one end of the junction differs from germline and may be a read error. The J gene is TRBJ1-3, the V gene TRBV5-1, with 10 nucleotides matching TRBD1. Germline-derived CDR1 and CDR2 are SGHRS and YFSETQ. This CDR3 spans 14 amino acids. The CDR3 nucleotides read TGCGCCAGCAGCGACAGGGGGCCTGGAAACACCGTATATTTT. This codes for CASSDRGPGNTVYF. Variable domain in full (rest from reference TRBV5-1 and TRBJ1-3): KAGVTQTPRYLIKTRGQQVTLSCSPISGHRSVSWYQQTPGQGLQFLFEYFSETQRNKGNFPGRFSGRQFSNSRSEMNVSTLELGDSALYLCASSDRGPGNTVYFGEGSWLTVV.

Worth noting for this clonotype: One end of the junction varies from germline; a read error may be responsible. This sequence joins TRBV20-1 and TRBJ2-1, with unresolved D. CDR1 and CDR2 (germline): DFQATT, SNEGSKA (reference sequence). The CDR3 sequence is 11 residues long. CDR3 nucleotides: TGCAATGCTAGACACAACAATGAGCAGTTCTTC. Its protein is CNARHNNEQFF.

This clonotype was seen only a few times. The chain joins TRBV20-1 to TRBJ2-5; the D gene could be TRBD1 or TRBD2 (5 bases each). The V end lost 2 bases, the J end lost 5 bases, and 9 bases lay between the germline ends. Germline V gene data show CDR1 as DFQATT and CDR2 as SNEGSKA (reference sequence). The CDR3 is 12 amino acids. The CDR3: CSARRGRETQYF. The DNA of the CDR3 is TGCAGTGCTAGACGGGGCAGGGAGACCCAGTACTTC.

Remarks on this clonotype: Relative to the germline gene, one junction end is altered; a read error may explain this. The rearrangement uses TRBV29-1 and TRBJ2-1; D gene unclear. This CDR3 comprises 14 residues. Germline CDR1 is SQVTM and CDR2 is ANQGSEA. CDR3 loop: CSVTFQTAYNEQSF. In DNA form, the CDR3 reads TGCAGCGTGACCTTTCAGACTGCCTACAATGAGCAGTCCTTC.